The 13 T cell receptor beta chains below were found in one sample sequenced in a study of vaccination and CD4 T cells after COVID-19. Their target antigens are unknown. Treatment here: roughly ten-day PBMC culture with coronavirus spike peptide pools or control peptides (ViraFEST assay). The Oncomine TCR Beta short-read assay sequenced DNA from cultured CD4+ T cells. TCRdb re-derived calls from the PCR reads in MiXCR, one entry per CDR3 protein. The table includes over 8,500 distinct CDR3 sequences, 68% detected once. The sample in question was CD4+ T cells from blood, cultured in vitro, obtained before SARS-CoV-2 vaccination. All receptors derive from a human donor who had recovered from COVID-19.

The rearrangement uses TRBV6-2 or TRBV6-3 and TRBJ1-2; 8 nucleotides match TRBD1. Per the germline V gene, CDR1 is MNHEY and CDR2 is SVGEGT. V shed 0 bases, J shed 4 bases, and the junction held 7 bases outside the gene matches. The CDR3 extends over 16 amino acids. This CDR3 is CASSYSSGTGLYGYTF. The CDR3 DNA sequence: TGTGCCAGCAGTTACTCGAGCGGGACAGGCCTCTATGGCTACACCTTC.

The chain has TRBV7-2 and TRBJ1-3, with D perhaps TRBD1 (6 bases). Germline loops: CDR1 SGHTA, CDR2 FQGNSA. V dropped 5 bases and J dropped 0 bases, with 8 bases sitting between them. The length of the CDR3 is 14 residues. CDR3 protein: CASSEGGSGNTIYF. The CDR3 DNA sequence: TGTGCCAGCAGCGAGGGGGGCTCTGGAAACACCATATATTTT.

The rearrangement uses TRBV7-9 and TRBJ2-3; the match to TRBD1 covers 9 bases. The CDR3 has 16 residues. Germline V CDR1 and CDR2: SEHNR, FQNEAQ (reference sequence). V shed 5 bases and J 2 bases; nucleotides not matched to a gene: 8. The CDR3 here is CASSDGQGQVTDTQYF. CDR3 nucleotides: TGTGCCAGCAGCGATGGACAGGGGCAAGTCACAGATACGCAGTATTTT.

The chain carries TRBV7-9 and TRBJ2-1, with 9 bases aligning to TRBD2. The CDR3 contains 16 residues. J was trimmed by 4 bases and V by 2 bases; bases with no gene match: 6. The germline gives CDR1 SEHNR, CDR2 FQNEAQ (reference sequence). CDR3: CASSLKSGRIYNEQFF. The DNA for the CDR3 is TGTGCCAGCAGCTTAAAGAGCGGGAGGATTTACAATGAGCAGTTCTTC. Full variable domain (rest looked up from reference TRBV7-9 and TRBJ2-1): DTGVSQNPRHKITKRGQNVTFRCDPISEHNRLYWYRQTLGQGPEFLTYFQNEAQLEKSRLLSDRFSAERPKGSFSTLEIQRTEQGDSAMYLCASSLKSGRIYNEQFFGPGTRLTVL.

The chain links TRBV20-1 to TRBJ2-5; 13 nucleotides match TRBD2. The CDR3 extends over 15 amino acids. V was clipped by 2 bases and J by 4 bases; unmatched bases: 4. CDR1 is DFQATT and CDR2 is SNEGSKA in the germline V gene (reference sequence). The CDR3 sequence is CSARTSGGGIETQYF. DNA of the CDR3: TGCAGTGCTAGAACTAGCGGGGGGGGGATAGAGACCCAGTACTTC.

CDR3 residues: CASLPPPNVIRYTF. CDR3 in DNA: TGTGCCAGCCTTCCCCCCCCAAATGTGATTCGCTACACCTTC. The genes are TRBV6-4 and TRBJ1-2; D gene uncertain. Germline V gene data show CDR1 as MRHNA and CDR2 as SNTAGT. Deletions cut 8 bases from V and 9 bases from J, with 22 bases between. This CDR3 region has 14 residues.

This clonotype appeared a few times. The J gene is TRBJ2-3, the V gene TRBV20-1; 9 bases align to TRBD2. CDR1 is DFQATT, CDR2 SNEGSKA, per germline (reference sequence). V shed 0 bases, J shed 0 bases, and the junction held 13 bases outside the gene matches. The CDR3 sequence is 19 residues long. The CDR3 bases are TGCAGTGCTAGAGATCCCAGCGGGAGGCAGAGTCCTAGCACAGATACGCAGTATTTT. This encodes CSARDPSGRQSPSTDTQYF.

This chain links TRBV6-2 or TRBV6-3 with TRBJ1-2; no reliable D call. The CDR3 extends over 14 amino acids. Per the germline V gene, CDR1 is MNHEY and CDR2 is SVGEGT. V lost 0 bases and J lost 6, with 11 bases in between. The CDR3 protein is CASSYSPAWDGYTF. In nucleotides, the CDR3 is TGTGCCAGCAGTTACTCCCCAGCGTGGGATGGCTACACCTTC.

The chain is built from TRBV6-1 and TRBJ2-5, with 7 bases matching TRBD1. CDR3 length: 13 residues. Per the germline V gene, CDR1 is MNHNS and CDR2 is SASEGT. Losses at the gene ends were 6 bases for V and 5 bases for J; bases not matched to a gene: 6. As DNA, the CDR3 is TGTGCCAGCAGGGGACAGACCGTGGAGACCCAGTACTTC. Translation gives CASRGQTVETQYF.

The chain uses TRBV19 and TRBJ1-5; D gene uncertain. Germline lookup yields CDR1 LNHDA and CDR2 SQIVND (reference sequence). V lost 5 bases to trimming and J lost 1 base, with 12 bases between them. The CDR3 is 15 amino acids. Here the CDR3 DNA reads TGTGCCAGTAGTCCCCGACATTTCAGCAATCAGCCCCAGCATTTT. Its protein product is CASSPRHFSNQPQHF.

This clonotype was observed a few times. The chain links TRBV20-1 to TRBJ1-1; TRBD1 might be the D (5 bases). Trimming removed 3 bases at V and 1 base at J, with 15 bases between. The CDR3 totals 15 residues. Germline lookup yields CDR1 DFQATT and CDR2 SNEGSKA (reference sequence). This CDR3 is CSASSPLTANTEAFF. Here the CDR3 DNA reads TGCAGTGCTAGCTCTCCCTTGACAGCGAACACTGAAGCTTTCTTT.

The DNA for the CDR3 is TGTGCCAGCAGCTTGGTAGCGGAGATTGGGACACCCCTCCACTTT. This encodes CASSLVAEIGTPLHF. The chain is built from TRBV5-4 and TRBJ1-6; D remains ambiguous. V dropped 0 bases and J dropped 11 bases, with 15 bases sitting between them. CDR1 SGHNT and CDR2 YYREEE come from the germline V gene (reference sequence). The CDR3 is made up of 15 amino acids.

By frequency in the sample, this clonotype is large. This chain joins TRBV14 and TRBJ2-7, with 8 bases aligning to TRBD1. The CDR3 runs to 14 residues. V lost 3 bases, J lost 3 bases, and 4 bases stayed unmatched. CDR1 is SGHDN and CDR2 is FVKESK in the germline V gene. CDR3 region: CASSHGRGLYEQYF. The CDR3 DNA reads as TGTGCCAGCAGCCATGGCAGGGGGCTCTACGAGCAGTACTTC.